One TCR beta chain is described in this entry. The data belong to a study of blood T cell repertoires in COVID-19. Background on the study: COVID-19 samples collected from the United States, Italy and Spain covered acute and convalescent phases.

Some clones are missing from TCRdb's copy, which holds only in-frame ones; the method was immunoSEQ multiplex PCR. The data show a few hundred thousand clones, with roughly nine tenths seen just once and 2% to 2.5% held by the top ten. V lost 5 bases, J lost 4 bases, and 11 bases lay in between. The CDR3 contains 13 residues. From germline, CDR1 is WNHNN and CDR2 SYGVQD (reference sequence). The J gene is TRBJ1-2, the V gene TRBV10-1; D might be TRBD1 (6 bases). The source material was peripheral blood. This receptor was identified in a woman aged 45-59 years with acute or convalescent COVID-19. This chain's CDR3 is CASSPGHIYGYTF. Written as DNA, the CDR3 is TGCGCCAGCAGTCCGGGACACATCTATGGCTACACCTTC.